One sample yielded the 18 T cell receptor beta chains listed below, sequenced in a study of blood T cell repertoires in COVID-19. Generated by immunoSEQ multiplex PCR, the TCRdb table keeps only in-frame clones and is missing some. Altogether 250,000 to 300,000 clones are present, approximately 87% being singletons, with the ten largest covering approximately 12%. Input material: peripheral blood. The origin of the receptors is a woman aged 25-40 years with COVID-19, enrolled during active disease.

The chain has TRBV6-6 and TRBJ2-2, with TRBD1 matching over 7 bases. The V segment lost 5 bases and the J segment 0 bases; nucleotides outside the gene matches: 9. Germline lookup yields CDR1 MNHNY and CDR2 SVGAGI (reference sequence). The CDR3 spans 17 residues. CDR3 bases: TGTGCCAGCAGTCAATCGTCGACAGGGACGAACACCGGGGAGCTGTTTTTT. Encoded protein: CASSQSSTGTNTGELFF.

The chain carries TRBV10-2 and TRBJ1-1, with D possibly TRBD1 on 6 matching bases. V lost 7 bases and J 4 bases, leaving 16 bases between the germline ends. Germline CDR1 is WSHSY and CDR2 is SAAADI. There are 14 residues in the CDR3. The CDR3 here is CASTFSQGFTEAFF. The CDR3 DNA sequence: TGCGCCAGCACTTTTTCCCAGGGGTTCACTGAAGCTTTCTTT.

This chain uses TRBV27 with TRBJ1-2; D is ambiguous. Trimming pared 6 bases from V and 5 bases from J, leaving 16 bases between. CDR3 size: 14 residues. Germline CDR1 reads MNHEY; CDR2 reads SMNVEV (reference sequence). The CDR3 DNA is TGTGCCAGCAGGGCAGCGCAACACCTATATGGCTACACCTTC. Translation gives CASRAAQHLYGYTF.

The V and J genes are TRBV5-1 and TRBJ2-5; D is perhaps TRBD1 (6 bases). From germline, CDR1 is SGHRS and CDR2 YFSETQ. This CDR3 spans 15 amino acids. Trimming cost V 4 bases and J 5 bases, with 18 bases left between them. In DNA, the CDR3 is TGCGCCAGCAGCGGTTCGGGACAACTCATGGAGACCCAGTACTTC. Its protein is CASSGSGQLMETQYF.

The V call is TRBV19, the J call TRBJ1-1, with a possible D match to TRBD1 (6 bases). The CDR3 is 15 residues long. Germline loops: CDR1 LNHDA, CDR2 SQIVND (reference sequence). V lost 0 bases, J lost 8 bases, and 16 bases lay in between. DNA for the CDR3: TGTGCCAGTAGTATAGATTTGAACAGGGAAGGGGAAGCTTTCTTT. This encodes CASSIDLNREGEAFF.

The genes are TRBV27 and TRBJ1-2; D may be TRBD1 (5 bases). The CDR3 contains 12 residues. In germline, CDR1 is MNHEY, CDR2 SMNVEV (reference sequence). Deletions cut 4 bases from V and 5 bases from J, with 8 bases between. CDR3 nucleotides: TGTGCCAGCAGTTCCGACAGATATGGCTACACCTTC. Its protein product is CASSSDRYGYTF.

Points on this clone: The sample carries other DNA sequences with the same CDR3. J is TRBJ2-7 and V is TRBV6-5; 8 positions match TRBD1. The CDR3 is made up of 15 amino acids. CDR1 is MNHEY, CDR2 SVGAGI, per germline. The J segment lost 0 bases and the V segment lost 0 bases, leaving 1 base of the junction unmatched. CDR3: CASSYSTGGSYEQYF. The CDR3, as DNA: TGTGCCAGCAGTTACTCAACAGGGGGCTCCTACGAGCAGTACTTC.

This chain links TRBV10-3 with TRBJ1-1; TRBD1 matches 11 bases. Trimming took 6 bases from V and 1 from J; bases not matched to a gene: 4. The CDR3 runs 15 residues. Looked up from germline, CDR1 is ENHRY and CDR2 is SYGVKD. The CDR3 reads CAIREGQGANTEAFF. Here the CDR3 DNA reads TGTGCCATCAGAGAAGGACAGGGGGCGAACACTGAAGCTTTCTTT.

This chain connects TRBV4-2 to TRBJ1-6; D unclear. V lost 0 bases and J lost 0, with 6 bases in between. The CDR3 consists of 16 residues. Germline CDR1 reads LGHNA; CDR2 reads YNFKEQ. In DNA, the CDR3 is TGTGCCAGCAGCCAAGACAGTAACTCCTATAATTCACCCCTCCACTTT. This gives the protein CASSQDSNSYNSPLHF.

V is TRBV19 and J is TRBJ2-1; 9 nucleotides align to TRBD2. Germline loops: CDR1 LNHDA, CDR2 SQIVND (reference sequence). The V segment lost 5 bases and the J segment 6 bases; nucleotides outside the gene matches: 8. This CDR3 is 15 amino acids long. CDR3 residues: CASSLASGAPNEQFF. DNA for the CDR3: TGTGCCAGTAGTTTGGCTAGCGGGGCCCCCAATGAGCAGTTCTTC.

This chain joins TRBV4-2 and TRBJ1-3; D unresolved. This CDR3 contains 16 residues. Germline V gene sequence: CDR1 LGHNA, CDR2 YNFKEQ. The V gene lost 3 bases and the J gene lost 0 bases, with 12 bases spanning the gap. The CDR3 loop is CASSHVVGFSGNTIYF. In nucleotides, the CDR3 is TGTGCCAGCAGCCACGTTGTCGGTTTCTCTGGAAACACCATATATTTT.

V gene TRBV6-5 combines with J gene TRBJ2-7, with TRBD2 matching over 8 bases. The CDR3 runs to 14 residues. Losses at the gene ends were 5 bases for V and 5 bases for J; bases not matched to a gene: 8. CDR1 MNHEY and CDR2 SVGAGI come from the germline V gene. CDR3 region: CASSRGGPSNEQYF. The CDR3 nucleotides read TGTGCCAGCAGTCGGGGGGGGCCTAGCAACGAGCAGTACTTC.

J is TRBJ1-2 and V is TRBV19; D ambiguous. Between the trimmed V and J ends, which lost 3 bases and 10 bases, there was a span of 9 bases. Germline values: CDR1 LNHDA, CDR2 SQIVND (reference sequence). CDR3 length: 11 amino acids. The CDR3 coding sequence is TGTGCCAGTAGTATTAGCACGGTCTACACCTTC. As protein: CASSISTVYTF.

This clone occurred a few times. This rearrangement joins TRBV7-2 to TRBJ1-6; D not resolved. CDR3 size: 14 residues. V dropped 3 bases and J dropped 10 bases, with 13 bases sitting between them. Per germline, CDR1 SGHTA and CDR2 FQGNSA. CDR3 nucleotides: TGTGCCAGCAGCTTCGGGGTCGAATACTCACCCCTCCACTTT. This gives the protein CASSFGVEYSPLHF.

CDR3 nucleotide sequence: TGTGCCAGTAGTCCCGGGGGGGAAAAACTGTTTTTT. Encoded protein: CASSPGGEKLFF. This chain joins TRBV19 and TRBJ1-4; D is possibly TRBD1 (5 bases). The CDR3 extends over 12 amino acids. The germline V gene has CDR1 LNHDA and CDR2 SQIVND (reference sequence). V was shortened by 5 bases and J by 8 bases, with 9 bases between the two germline ends.

V and J are TRBV6-5 and TRBJ1-5; 9 bases align to TRBD1. The CDR3 spans 15 residues. Germline V gene data show CDR1 as MNHEY and CDR2 as SVGAGI. After removal of 8 bases from V and 2 bases from J, the junction contained 7 bases not matched to a gene. The CDR3 here is CASGGQGKGNQPQHF. In DNA, the CDR3 is TGTGCCAGCGGGGGACAGGGAAAGGGCAATCAGCCCCAGCATTTT.

As to this clone: At the DNA level, this CDR3 is encoded by other sequences in the same sample as well. This chain connects TRBV19 to TRBJ1-5; TRBD1 matches at 8 bases. In germline, CDR1 is LNHDA, CDR2 SQIVND (reference sequence). The CDR3 consists of 15 residues. Trimming removed 3 bases from V and 1 base from J; junction bases left unmatched: 2. This chain's CDR3 is CASSIGQGSNQPQHF. The CDR3 nucleotides are TGTGCCAGTAGTATCGGACAGGGAAGCAATCAGCCCCAGCATTTT.

The rearrangement joins TRBV7-9 to TRBJ1-2; the match to TRBD1 covers 7 bases. The V and J ends lost 5 bases and 4 bases, in that order; junction bases with no gene match: 13. There are 16 residues in the CDR3. The germline gives CDR1 SEHNR, CDR2 FQNEAQ (reference sequence). CDR3 region: CASSLVTTTGAYGYTF. CDR3 bases: TGTGCCAGCAGCCTAGTTACTACAACAGGGGCCTATGGCTACACCTTC. The variable domain in full, completed from reference TRBV7-9 and TRBJ1-2, reads DTGVSQNPRHKITKRGQNVTFRCDPISEHNRLYWYRQTLGQGPEFLTYFQNEAQLEKSRLLSDRFSAERPKGSFSTLEIQRTEQGDSAMYLCASSLVTTTGAYGYTFGSGTRLTVV.